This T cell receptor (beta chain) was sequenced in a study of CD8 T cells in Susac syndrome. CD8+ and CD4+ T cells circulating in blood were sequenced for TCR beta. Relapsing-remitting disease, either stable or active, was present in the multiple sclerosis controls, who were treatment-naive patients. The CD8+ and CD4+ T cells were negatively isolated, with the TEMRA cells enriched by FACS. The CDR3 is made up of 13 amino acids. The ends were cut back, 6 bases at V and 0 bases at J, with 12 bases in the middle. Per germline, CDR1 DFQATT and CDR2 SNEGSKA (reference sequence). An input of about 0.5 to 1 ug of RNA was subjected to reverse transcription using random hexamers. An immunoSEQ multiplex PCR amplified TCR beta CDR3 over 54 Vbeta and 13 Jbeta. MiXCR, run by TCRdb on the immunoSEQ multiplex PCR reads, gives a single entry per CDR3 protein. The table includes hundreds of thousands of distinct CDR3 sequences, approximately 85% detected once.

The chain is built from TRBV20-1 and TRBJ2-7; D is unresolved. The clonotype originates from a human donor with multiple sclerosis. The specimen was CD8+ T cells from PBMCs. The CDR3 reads CSAEARFSYEQYF. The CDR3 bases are TGCAGTGCAGAAGCCAGGTTCTCCTACGAGCAGTACTTC.